This TCR beta chain was captured by sequencing in a study of T cells after yellow fever vaccination. The CDR3 consists of 14 residues. Germline values: CDR1 LGHNA, CDR2 YSLEER. Trimming took 3 bases from V and 4 from J, leaving 12 bases between them. TCRdb passed the 5' RACE reads through MiXCR, listing each CDR3 protein once. The data contain roughly 120,000 distinct CDR3 sequences, around 7.4% of them seen just once; the ten biggest clones take up just under 2.5%. This clonotype was counted many times. The source was CD4+ T cells sorted from PBMCs, collected about 10 days after the first yellow fever vaccination. The sequence was obtained from a man aged 18 to 30 who received the YFV17D yellow fever vaccine. The gene calls are TRBV4-3 and TRBJ1-1; D not resolved. The CDR3 DNA is TGCGCCAGCAGCCAGAGCCGGGGAGGCACTGAAGCTTTCTTT. Its protein is CASSQSRGGTEAFF.